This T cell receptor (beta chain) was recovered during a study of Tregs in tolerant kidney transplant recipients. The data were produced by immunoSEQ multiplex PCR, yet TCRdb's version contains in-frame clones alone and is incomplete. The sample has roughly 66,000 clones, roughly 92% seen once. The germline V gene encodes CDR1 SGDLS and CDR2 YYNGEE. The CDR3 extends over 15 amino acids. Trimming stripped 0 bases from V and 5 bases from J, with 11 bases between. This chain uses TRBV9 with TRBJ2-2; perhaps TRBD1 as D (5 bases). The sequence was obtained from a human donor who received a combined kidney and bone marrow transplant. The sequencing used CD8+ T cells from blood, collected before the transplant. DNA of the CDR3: TGTGCCAGCAGCGTAGTAGGGGCGCAAACCGGGGAGCTGTTTTTT. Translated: CASSVVGAQTGELFF.